The 31 T cell receptor beta chains presented below share a single source sample, sequenced in a study of cytomegalovirus exposure and HLA in healthy donors. The PCR was carried out with 60 Vbeta primers and 13 Jbeta primers. The data were produced by immunoSEQ multiplex PCR, yet TCRdb's version contains in-frame clones alone and is incomplete. The sample consists of around 130,000 clones, roughly 87% of them appearing once. Specimen: PBMCs. These TCRs come from a woman aged 18-29 years in good health and CMV-seronegative.

The CDR3 loop reads CASSLWTGSGDTIYF. The CDR3 nucleotides are TGTGCCAGCAGCCTTTGGACAGGGTCAGGGGACACCATATATTTT. This sequence joins TRBV9 and TRBJ1-3; 8 positions agree with TRBD1. V lost 4 bases, J lost 8 bases, and 11 bases stayed unmatched. The CDR3 runs to 15 residues. The germline V gene encodes CDR1 SGDLS and CDR2 YYNGEE. Combining the CDR3 with reference TRBV9 and TRBJ1-3 gives the whole variable domain DSGVTQTPKHLITATGQRVTLRCSPRSGDLSVYWYQQSLDQGLQFLIQYYNGEERAKGNILERFSAQQFPDLHSELNLSSLELGDSALYFCASSLWTGSGDTIYFGEGSWLTVV.

J is TRBJ1-1 and V is TRBV18; D is perhaps TRBD1 (6 bases). The CDR3 is 16 amino acids. Germline assignment: CDR1 KGHSH and CDR2 LQKENI. Trimming stripped 3 bases from V and 4 bases from J, with 18 bases between. In DNA, the CDR3 is TGTGCCAGCTCACCGTCAACAGGGTGGTCCCCCACTGAAGCTTTCTTT. Its translation: CASSPSTGWSPTEAFF.

The V gene is TRBV6-5, the J gene TRBJ1-1; D is ambiguous. This CDR3 has 13 amino acids. Trimming removed 0 bases at V and 4 bases at J, with 6 bases between. CDR1 MNHEY and CDR2 SVGAGI come from the germline V gene. The CDR3 DNA reads TGTGCCAGCAGTTACTCTAGGAGCACTGAAGCTTTCTTT. This encodes CASSYSRSTEAFF.

The gene calls are TRBV19 and TRBJ1-1; 9 nucleotides align to TRBD1. CDR3 length: 15 residues. The germline V gene encodes CDR1 LNHDA and CDR2 SQIVND (reference sequence). The V and J ends lost 5 bases and 0 bases, in that order; junction bases with no gene match: 4. Here the CDR3 reads CASSYTGGMNTEAFF. Here the CDR3 DNA reads TGTGCCAGTAGTTACACAGGGGGCATGAACACTGAAGCTTTCTTT.

This chain uses TRBV6-1 with TRBJ1-1, with 9 bases matching TRBD1. CDR3 length: 18 amino acids. Per germline, CDR1 MNHNS and CDR2 SASEGT. V trimming: 1 base; J trimming: 1 base; junction bases outside the gene matches: 10. The CDR3 sequence is CASSEGVGTGPRNTEAFF. The CDR3 nucleotides are TGTGCCAGCAGTGAAGGTGTAGGGACAGGGCCAAGGAACACTGAAGCTTTCTTT.

V is TRBV7-2 and J is TRBJ1-5; TRBD1 agrees at 7 bases. Germline-derived CDR1 and CDR2 are SGHTA and FQGNSA. The trim removed 5 bases at V and 5 bases at J, leaving 3 bases unmatched. The CDR3 spans 13 residues. The CDR3 reads CASSPQGDQPQHF. Here the CDR3 DNA reads TGTGCCAGCAGCCCTCAGGGGGATCAGCCCCAGCATTTT.

The rearrangement links TRBV2 to TRBJ1-5, with 8 positions matching TRBD1. CDR3 length: 16 amino acids. V lost 6 bases to trimming and J lost 2 bases; unmatched junction nucleotides: 9. CDR1 and CDR2 from the germline V gene are SNHLY and FYNNEI. This chain's CDR3 is CASRVPTGEGNQPQHF. The CDR3, as DNA: TGTGCCAGCAGGGTCCCGACAGGGGAAGGCAATCAGCCCCAGCATTTT.

The chain carries TRBV4-3 and TRBJ1-2; the match to TRBD1 covers 9 bases. Germline V CDR1 and CDR2: LGHNA, YSLEER. The CDR3 spans 14 residues. V shed 3 bases, J shed 6 bases, and the junction held 5 bases outside the gene matches. CDR3 nucleotide sequence: TGCGCCAGCAGCCATTCCGGGACAGGGAATGGCTACACCTTC. This sequence encodes CASSHSGTGNGYTF.

The V and J genes are TRBV6-4 and TRBJ2-3; 9 nucleotides agree with TRBD2. The CDR3 runs 15 residues. V was pared by 4 bases and J by 4 bases, with 6 bases of the junction left unmatched. Germline V CDR1 and CDR2: MRHNA, SNTAGT. The CDR3 region has the DNA TGTGCCAGCAGTGGTGAGGGACTAGCTTCAGATACGCAGTATTTT. This gives the protein CASSGEGLASDTQYF.

For the CDR3, the DNA is TGTGCCAGCAGCCAAGACAGCTCTGGGGCCAACGTCCTGACTTTC. Translating gives CASSQDSSGANVLTF. V usage is TRBV4-2 and J usage is TRBJ2-6, with D uncertain. This CDR3 has 15 residues. The V gene's germline CDR1 is LGHNA and CDR2 YNFKEQ. V was clipped by 0 bases and J by 0 bases, with 3 bases between them.

The chain combines TRBV6-6 with TRBJ2-3; 10 bases fit TRBD2. The CDR3 covers 16 residues. Germline lookup yields CDR1 MNHNY and CDR2 SVGAGI (reference sequence). V was pared by 4 bases and J by 5 bases, with 9 bases of the junction left unmatched. DNA for the CDR3: TGTGCCAGCAGTTTGCCGGGACTAGCGAGAGAAGATACGCAGTATTTT. It yields the protein CASSLPGLAREDTQYF.

The chain carries TRBV7-9 and TRBJ1-1; 7 bases fit TRBD1. From germline, CDR1 is SEHNR and CDR2 FQNEAQ (reference sequence). CDR3 length equals 14 residues. Trimming cost V 3 bases and J 3 bases; bases outside gene matches: 4. This CDR3 is CASSLETGYTEAFF. The DNA for the CDR3 is TGTGCCAGCAGCTTGGAGACAGGGTACACTGAAGCTTTCTTT.

The rearrangement joins TRBV6-5 to TRBJ1-3; D ambiguous. Germline values: CDR1 MNHEY, CDR2 SVGAGI. The CDR3 extends over 11 amino acids. V dropped 4 bases and J dropped 8 bases, with 6 bases sitting between them. The DNA for the CDR3 is TGTGCCAGCAGTTCCCGTTACACCATATATTTT. It codes for CASSSRYTIYF.

This clone has a single count. J is TRBJ2-3 and V is TRBV4-1; D not certain. Per germline, CDR1 MGHRA and CDR2 YSYEKL. CDR3 length: 15 amino acids. V was clipped by 3 bases and J by 2 bases, with 12 bases between them. The CDR3 bases are TGCGCCAGCAGCCATGGGCAGGCGAACACAGATACGCAGTATTTT. Translation gives CASSHGQANTDTQYF.

The chain has TRBV7-9 and TRBJ2-7; 7 bases are a match to TRBD1. This CDR3 has 13 residues. Germline loops: CDR1 SEHNR, CDR2 FQNEAQ (reference sequence). The V segment lost 4 bases and the J segment 3 bases; nucleotides outside the gene matches: 3. The CDR3 DNA sequence: TGTGCCAGCAGCTGGGGACAGAGCTACGAGCAGTACTTC. Translation: CASSWGQSYEQYF.

The rearrangement uses TRBV5-1 and TRBJ1-2; TRBD1 is a possible D gene (5 bases). The CDR3 is made up of 14 amino acids. Trimming took 1 base from V and 7 from J, leaving 14 bases between them. Germline V CDR1 and CDR2: SGHRS, YFSETQ. CDR3 in DNA: TGCGCCAGCAGCTTGCAGGCGGGGACGAGTGGCTACACCTTC. This gives the protein CASSLQAGTSGYTF.

The gene calls are TRBV11-2 and TRBJ2-7; a weak D match, TRBD2 (7 bases). This CDR3 has 15 amino acids. Between the trimmed V and J ends, which lost 7 bases and 5 bases, there was a span of 21 bases. Germline CDR1 is SGHAT and CDR2 is FQNNGV. CDR3 sequence (DNA): TGTGCCAGCACCCAGGGTGGGGGGGCTTGGGACGAGCAGTACTTC. This encodes CASTQGGGAWDEQYF.

The rearrangement uses TRBV15 and TRBJ1-2; the D gene is possibly TRBD1 (5 bases). V lost 0 bases and J 5 bases, leaving 22 bases between the germline ends. Per the germline V gene, CDR1 is LNHNV and CDR2 is YYDKDF (reference sequence). The CDR3 totals 18 residues. CDR3 sequence reads: CATSRDARSAGRGYGYTF. As DNA, the CDR3 is TGTGCCACCAGCAGAGATGCCCGGTCGGCAGGGCGGGGGTATGGCTACACCTTC.

The rearrangement joins TRBV4-1 to TRBJ2-5; the match to TRBD2 covers 8 bases. The V gene end was trimmed by 3 bases and the J gene end by 1 base; junction bases not matched to a gene: 16. The germline V gene encodes CDR1 MGHRA and CDR2 YSYEKL. This CDR3 spans 19 amino acids. The CDR3 sequence is CASSQFTLASGGLQETQYF. CDR3 nucleotide sequence: TGCGCCAGCAGCCAGTTCACGTTGGCGAGCGGGGGTCTCCAAGAGACCCAGTACTTC.

This clone has a handful of counts. This chain connects TRBV5-4 to TRBJ1-1, with 7 bases matching TRBD1. V was pared by 4 bases and J by 1 base, with 4 bases of the junction left unmatched. This CDR3 region has 14 residues. Germline-derived CDR1 and CDR2 are SGHNT and YYREEE (reference sequence). The DNA for the CDR3 is TGTGCCAGCAGCCCGGGACAGCGGAACACTGAAGCTTTCTTT. Residues: CASSPGQRNTEAFF.

This chain links TRBV28 with TRBJ1-2; 9 bases fit TRBD1. The V gene end was trimmed by 8 bases and the J gene end by 5 bases; junction bases not matched to a gene: 9. From germline, CDR1 is MDHEN and CDR2 SYDVKM. The CDR3 runs to 14 residues. CDR3 coding DNA: TGTGCCAGCGGACCGGGGGACAGGGCGTATGGCTACACCTTC. This gives the protein CASGPGDRAYGYTF.

The J gene is TRBJ2-1, the V gene TRBV4-1; no definite D call. The CDR3 contains 12 residues. Germline CDR1 MGHRA, CDR2 YSYEKL. Trimming took 1 base from V and 5 from J, leaving 3 bases between them. The CDR3 loop is CASSQVDNEQFF. The CDR3 DNA follows: TGCGCCAGCAGCCAAGTAGACAATGAGCAGTTCTTC.

The chain carries TRBV5-1 and TRBJ1-2, with 9 bases that match TRBD1. The trim removed 4 bases at V and 6 bases at J, leaving 13 bases unmatched. This CDR3 spans 16 amino acids. CDR1 and CDR2 from the germline V gene are SGHRS and YFSETQ. As DNA, the CDR3 is TGCGCCAGCAGCCCTTGGGACAGGGCGGGTTCGGATGGCTACACCTTC. It is translated as CASSPWDRAGSDGYTF.

This clone was observed a few times. This CDR3 reads CASSLGPSGQFF. DNA of the CDR3: TGTGCCAGCAGCTTAGGTCCGTCAGGGCAGTTCTTC. The chain is built from TRBV11-2 and TRBJ2-1; D remains unclear. V was cut by 1 base and J by 12 bases, with 10 bases left in between. The CDR3 sequence is 12 residues long. CDR1 and CDR2 (germline): SGHAT, FQNNGV.

This chain links TRBV30 with TRBJ2-5; D may be TRBD1 (7 bases). V shed 4 bases and J shed 2 bases, with 14 bases lying between them. CDR1 is GTSNPN and CDR2 is SVGIG in the germline V gene (reference sequence). The CDR3 runs 14 residues. The CDR3 DNA is TGTGCCTGGAAGGGCGGGGACAGACAAGAGACCCAGTACTTC. This gives the protein CAWKGGDRQETQYF.

The J gene is TRBJ2-5, the V gene TRBV29-1, with TRBD1 matching over 11 bases. This CDR3 is 13 amino acids long. Germline V gives CDR1 SQVTM, CDR2 ANQGSEA. V shed 3 bases and J 4 bases; nucleotides not matched to a gene: 1. Written as DNA, the CDR3 is TGCAGCGTTGAGGGGACAGGGGGAGAGACCCAGTACTTC. Translating gives CSVEGTGGETQYF.

This clone was seen once. This chain uses TRBV5-1 with TRBJ2-1, with TRBD1 identical over 8 bases. The CDR3 runs 15 residues. In germline, CDR1 is SGHRS, CDR2 YFSETQ. J lost 3 bases, V lost 0 bases, and 2 bases had no gene match. The CDR3 spells CASSLGTGNYNEQFF. The DNA for the CDR3 is TGCGCCAGCAGCTTGGGGACAGGGAACTACAATGAGCAGTTCTTC.

This chain joins TRBV19 and TRBJ2-7; D uncertain. V lost 3 bases, J lost 0 bases, and 12 bases lay in between. The germline V gene encodes CDR1 LNHDA and CDR2 SQIVND (reference sequence). The CDR3 runs 15 residues. The CDR3 nucleotides are TGTGCCAGTAGTATTCTCGTTGGCCACTCCTACGAGCAGTACTTC. Its protein product is CASSILVGHSYEQYF.

This clone was counted between two and nine times. This chain links TRBV5-1 with TRBJ2-7, with D tentatively TRBD2 (5 bases). Germline-derived CDR1 and CDR2 are SGHRS and YFSETQ. With 4 bases removed from V and 7 bases from J, the gap between germline ends came to 24 bases. The length of the CDR3 is 16 residues. Here the CDR3 reads CASSPAAGVPTGEQYF. For the CDR3, the DNA is TGCGCCAGCAGCCCCGCAGCTGGGGTCCCTACGGGGGAGCAGTACTTC.

The chain has TRBV13 and TRBJ1-2; TRBD1 might be the D (5 bases). The germline V gene has CDR1 PRHDT and CDR2 FYEKMQ (reference sequence). Trimming pared 5 bases from V and 9 bases from J, leaving 22 bases between. The CDR3 spans 15 residues. The DNA for the CDR3 is TGTGCCAGCAGCCGCCATTCGGGGGAGCCGGAGAGCTACACCTTC. It yields the protein CASSRHSGEPESYTF.

The chain joins TRBV11-2 to TRBJ1-1; the D gene is possibly TRBD1 (6 bases). CDR1 SGHAT and CDR2 FQNNGV come from the germline V gene. The germline V and J ends were trimmed by 6 bases and 6 bases, with 17 bases remaining between them. The CDR3 is made up of 14 amino acids. The CDR3 DNA is TGTGCCAGCAGATTCGGCACGGGGGGCTCTGAAGCTTTCTTT. Amino acid sequence: CASRFGTGGSEAFF.